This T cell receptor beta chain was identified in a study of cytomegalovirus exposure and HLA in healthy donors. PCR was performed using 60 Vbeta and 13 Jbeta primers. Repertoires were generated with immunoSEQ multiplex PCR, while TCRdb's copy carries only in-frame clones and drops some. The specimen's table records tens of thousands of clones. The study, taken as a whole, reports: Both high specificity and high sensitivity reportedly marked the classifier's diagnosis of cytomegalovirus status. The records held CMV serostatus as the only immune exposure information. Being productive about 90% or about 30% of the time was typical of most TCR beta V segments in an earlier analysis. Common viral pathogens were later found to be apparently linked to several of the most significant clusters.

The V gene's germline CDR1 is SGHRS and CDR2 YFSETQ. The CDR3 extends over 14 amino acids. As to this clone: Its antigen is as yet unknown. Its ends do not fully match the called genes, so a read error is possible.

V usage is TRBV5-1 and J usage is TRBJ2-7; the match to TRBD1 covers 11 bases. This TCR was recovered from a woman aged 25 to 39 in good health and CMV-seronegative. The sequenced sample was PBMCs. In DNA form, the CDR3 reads TGCGCCAGCAGCCCACCGGGACAGGGGGACGAGCGGTACTTC. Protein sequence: CASSPPGQGDERYF.